The 22 T cell receptor beta chains reported below all come from one sample, sequenced in a study of blood T cell repertoires in COVID-19. The assay was immunoSEQ multiplex PCR, and TCRdb's table has in-frame clones only and misses some. The table lists 93,000 or so clones, 70% to 90% of them singletons, with 3.5% in the top ten. Material for sequencing was peripheral blood. The receptors originated from a human donor in a cohort sampled during active COVID-19.

This chain joins TRBV9 and TRBJ2-7; 8 positions match TRBD1. The germline V gene has CDR1 SGDLS and CDR2 YYNGEE. This CDR3 has 14 residues. Losses at the gene ends were 0 bases for V and 6 bases for J; bases not matched to a gene: 5. The chain's CDR3 is CASSVVGQGGEQYF. DNA for the CDR3: TGTGCCAGCAGCGTAGTAGGACAGGGAGGCGAGCAGTACTTC.

By share, this clone ranks as medium-sized. This sample includes further DNA sequences coding for the same CDR3. This chain joins TRBV19 and TRBJ2-7; D gene ambiguous. The ends were cut back, 9 bases at V and 3 bases at J, with 9 bases in the middle. The germline V gene has CDR1 LNHDA and CDR2 SQIVND (reference sequence). The CDR3 totals 11 residues. The CDR3 loop reads CASGHRYEQYF. The DNA for the CDR3 is TGTGCCAGCGGTCATCGCTACGAGCAGTACTTC.

The chain combines TRBV19 with TRBJ2-2; 9 positions match TRBD1. Losses at the gene ends were 6 bases for V and 0 bases for J; bases not matched to a gene: 2. This CDR3 comprises 15 residues. The V gene's germline CDR1 is LNHDA and CDR2 SQIVND (reference sequence). The CDR3 spells CASSRDRANTGELFF. The CDR3 DNA reads as TGTGCCAGTAGCAGGGACAGGGCGAACACCGGGGAGCTGTTTTTT.

V is TRBV30 and J is TRBJ1-2, with 10 bases matching TRBD1. Germline CDR1 GTSNPN, CDR2 SVGIG (reference sequence). The CDR3 is 12 amino acids. With V trimmed by 2 bases and J by 7 bases, 1 base remained unmatched. The CDR3 DNA follows: TGTGCCTGGAGTCGACAGGGGGCTGGCTACACCTTC. Its translation is CAWSRQGAGYTF.

The chain joins TRBV18 to TRBJ1-3; weak D call: TRBD1 (5 bases). This CDR3 comprises 14 residues. V shed 4 bases and J shed 0 bases, with 7 bases lying between them. Looked up from germline, CDR1 is KGHSH and CDR2 is LQKENI. The CDR3 nucleotides are TGTGCCAGCTCACTAGGGGCCTCTGGAAACACCATATATTTT. Its protein product is CASSLGASGNTIYF.

V and J are TRBV4-2 and TRBJ2-3, with 8 bases that match TRBD2. Losses at the gene ends were 3 bases for V and 2 bases for J; bases not matched to a gene: 10. This CDR3 region has 17 residues. Germline V lookup: CDR1 LGHNA, CDR2 YNFKEQ. CDR3 amino acids: CASSHLWAGGNTDTQYF. The CDR3 coding sequence is TGTGCCAGCAGCCACCTATGGGCGGGAGGAAACACAGATACGCAGTATTTT.

This rearrangement joins TRBV19 to TRBJ1-2; D is ambiguous. The germline V gene encodes CDR1 LNHDA and CDR2 SQIVND (reference sequence). The CDR3 is 13 amino acids. Trimming removed 6 bases from V and 4 bases from J, with 12 bases in between. This chain's CDR3 is CASSIKEFYGYTF. The DNA for the CDR3 is TGTGCCAGTAGCATCAAGGAGTTCTATGGCTACACCTTC. Complete variable domain (other parts from reference TRBV19 and TRBJ1-2): DGGITQSPKYLFRKEGQNVTLSCEQNLNHDAMYWYRQDPGQGLRLIYYSQIVNDFQKGDIAEGYSVSREKKESFPLTVTSAQKNPTAFYLCASSIKEFYGYTFGSGTRLTVV.

This clone was counted between two and nine times. The gene calls are TRBV5-1 and TRBJ2-2, with TRBD1 identical over 8 bases. V lost 4 bases to trimming and J lost 5 bases; unmatched junction nucleotides: 16. Germline V lookup: CDR1 SGHRS, CDR2 YFSETQ. This CDR3 has 18 amino acids. DNA of the CDR3: TGCGCCAGCAGCCCAAACCCCCTACGGGACAGGAGGACCGGGGAGCTGTTTTTT. It codes for CASSPNPLRDRRTGELFF.

V usage is TRBV6-2 or TRBV6-3 and J usage is TRBJ1-5, with TRBD1 identical over 11 bases. Per the germline V gene, CDR1 is MNHEY and CDR2 is SVGEGT. After removal of 0 bases from V and 3 bases from J, the junction contained 10 bases not matched to a gene. CDR3 length equals 19 residues. The CDR3 here is CASSYSGTGGFSLNQPQHF. The CDR3 bases are TGTGCCAGCAGTTACTCCGGGACAGGGGGATTTTCCCTCAATCAGCCCCAGCATTTT.

The rearrangement uses TRBV7-3 and TRBJ2-1, with 11 bases aligning to TRBD2. The trim removed 5 bases at V and 9 bases at J, leaving 3 bases unmatched. The CDR3 is made up of 13 amino acids. Germline V gene sequence: CDR1 SGHTA, CDR2 FQGTGA. This CDR3 is CASSLLAGGEQFF. The CDR3 bases are TGTGCCAGCAGCCTCCTAGCGGGGGGTGAGCAGTTCTTC.

The gene calls are TRBV7-3 and TRBJ2-5, with 7 bases matching TRBD2. There are 14 residues in the CDR3. V trimming: 5 bases; J trimming: 4 bases; junction bases outside the gene matches: 7. Germline assignment: CDR1 SGHTA and CDR2 FQGTGA. DNA of the CDR3: TGTGCCAGCAGCCCCGGGGGGTCGAGAGAGACCCAGTACTTC. It translates to CASSPGGSRETQYF.

The chain is built from TRBV28 and TRBJ2-7; D ambiguous. The germline V gene encodes CDR1 MDHEN and CDR2 SYDVKM. The CDR3 loop spans 12 amino acids. The ends were cut back, 3 bases at V and 6 bases at J, with 9 bases in the middle. CDR3 protein: CASSFAPGEQYF. CDR3 nucleotides: TGTGCCAGCAGTTTTGCCCCCGGCGAGCAGTACTTC.

V is TRBV18 and J is TRBJ1-3; D call uncertain. The CDR3 has 17 residues. The germline V gene has CDR1 KGHSH and CDR2 LQKENI. The V end was cut by 2 bases, the J end by 0 bases, with 14 bases between. CDR3 coding DNA: TGTGCCAGCTCACCAGGGAGACACCAGAGCTCTGGAAACACCATATATTTT. Amino acid sequence: CASSPGRHQSSGNTIYF.

The chain couples TRBV18 to TRBJ2-1; 11 bases agree with TRBD1. V shed 1 base, J shed 0 bases, and the junction held 14 bases outside the gene matches. The CDR3 covers 21 residues. Germline V gene data show CDR1 as KGHSH and CDR2 as LQKENI. The CDR3 here is CASSPRVGTGGFFSSYNEQFF. For the CDR3, the DNA is TGTGCCAGCTCACCACGGGTCGGGACAGGGGGGTTCTTCAGCTCCTACAATGAGCAGTTCTTC.

V gene TRBV5-6 combines with J gene TRBJ1-4; D call uncertain. Germline V gene lookup returns CDR1 SGHDT and CDR2 YYEEEE. CDR3 length: 16 residues. V was trimmed by 1 base and J by 8 bases, leaving 18 bases between them. CDR3 sequence reads: CASSLLFGQRVEKLFF. In nucleotides, the CDR3 is TGTGCCAGCAGCTTGTTATTTGGGCAACGTGTGGAAAAACTGTTTTTT.

The gene calls are TRBV20-1 and TRBJ1-6; 7 nucleotides match TRBD1. Germline lookup yields CDR1 DFQATT and CDR2 SNEGSKA (reference sequence). Germline trimming cut 3 bases from V and 7 bases from J; bases unmatched to any gene: 12. The CDR3 spans 16 residues. CDR3 region: CSASTGGDRLNSPLHF. The CDR3 DNA reads TGCAGTGCTAGTACCGGGGGGGACAGATTAAATTCACCCCTCCACTTT.

The chain has TRBV5-1 and TRBJ1-1; 9 bases match TRBD1. Unmatched junction bases numbered 4, after V lost 1 base and J lost 0 bases. The CDR3 spans 16 residues. In germline, CDR1 is SGHRS, CDR2 YFSETQ. CDR3 nucleotide sequence: TGCGCCAGCAGCTTGAAGGACAGGGGAATGAACACTGAAGCTTTCTTT. This codes for CASSLKDRGMNTEAFF.

This chain joins TRBV30 and TRBJ2-6; 7 bases are a match to TRBD1. The CDR3 consists of 16 residues. V lost 4 bases and J lost 0; bases outside the gene matches: 6. Germline loops: CDR1 GTSNPN, CDR2 SVGIG (reference sequence). DNA for the CDR3: TGTGCCTGGACCTTGGGACAGCCCTCTGGGGCCAACGTCCTGACTTTC. Translating gives CAWTLGQPSGANVLTF.

The rearrangement uses TRBV5-4 and TRBJ2-7; 13 positions agree with TRBD2. Trimming removed 3 bases from V and 2 bases from J; junction bases left unmatched: 14. Germline V CDR1 and CDR2: SGHNT, YYREEE (reference sequence). The CDR3 is 19 residues long. The CDR3 DNA follows: TGTGCCAGCAGCTGGGGCACGACTAGCGGGAGGCCTTCGACCTACGAGCAGTACTTC. It is translated as CASSWGTTSGRPSTYEQYF.

This chain links TRBV6-1 with TRBJ2-1; TRBD1 matches 8 bases. This CDR3 comprises 15 residues. CDR1 is MNHNS and CDR2 is SASEGT in the germline V gene. Losses at the gene ends were 0 bases for V and 9 bases for J; bases not matched to a gene: 7. Here the CDR3 reads CASSEAWTGHLEQFF. The DNA for the CDR3 is TGTGCCAGCAGTGAAGCTTGGACAGGGCATCTTGAGCAGTTCTTC.

The V and J genes are TRBV27 and TRBJ2-3, with TRBD1 identical over 8 bases. The CDR3 runs 15 residues. Germline CDR1 is MNHEY and CDR2 is SMNVEV (reference sequence). The V and J ends lost 6 bases and 4 bases, in that order; junction bases with no gene match: 9. Here the CDR3 reads CASSRRTGYADTQYF. CDR3 DNA sequence: TGTGCCAGCAGCCGACGGACAGGGTACGCAGATACGCAGTATTTT.

This chain joins TRBV7-3 and TRBJ2-3, with a weak D call TRBD2 (5 bases). CDR1 is SGHTA, CDR2 FQGTGA, per germline. Between the trimmed V and J ends, which lost 5 bases and 5 bases, there was a span of 11 bases. CDR3 length equals 13 residues. The CDR3 nucleotides are TGTGCCAGCAGCCCACTAGGAGGAGATACGCAGTATTTT. Encoded protein: CASSPLGGDTQYF.